This TCR beta chain was recorded in a study of T cell repertoires in aging, cancer and after chemotherapy. Study findings and constraints: Immunological memory after chemotherapy cannot be judged from the repertoire data.

TCR beta rearrangements were amplified from peripheral blood genomic DNA. This clonotype was seen only a few times. Its antigen is not identified. A mixed TRB-A/B primer pool amplified rearranged TRB by multiplex touch-down PCR. TCRdb independently ran MiXCR on the multiplex PCR reads; one entry per CDR3 protein. This sample has about 3,200 distinct CDR3 sequences, with 45% found just once. Material for sequencing was blood. This receptor was identified in a human donor with a blood cancer.

The CDR3 bases are TGTGCCAGTAGTTCGCTGACAGGGAGTGCCTATGGCTACACCTTC. This gives the protein CASSSLTGSAYGYTF. V is TRBV19 and J is TRBJ1-2; 7 bases map to TRBD1. CDR1 is LNHDA, CDR2 SQIVND, per germline (reference sequence). The CDR3 loop spans 15 amino acids. The trim removed 5 bases at V and 4 bases at J, leaving 10 bases unmatched.